This T cell receptor (beta chain) was captured in a study of T cells after yellow fever vaccination (dated by TCRdb to about 2019). For context, the study as a whole: The SMART-Seq v4 Ultra Low Input RNA kit was used to prepare libraries from fractions with low cell numbers. Two healthy male donors, one aged 18 to 30 and one aged 30 to 39 years, were included in the cohort. Blood was drawn at multiple timepoints before and after primary and secondary immunization, with bulk PBMC replicates and cell subsets isolated. Bulk TCR alpha and beta repertoires were sequenced longitudinally to track T-cell clones before and after primary and booster YFV17D yellow fever vaccination.

The paper's findings and limits, for the study overall: A small share of clonotypes occurred in both CD4 and CD8 compartments, likely arising from convergent recombination. After the booster, most clones that had expanded after primary vaccination were detected again (approximately 95% of CD4 and 70% to 90% of CD8), suggesting broad maintenance of memory. Compared with the primary T-cell response, the secondary T-cell response was weaker but faster, peaking on day 5 rather than day 15. Because only two donors were included in the study, the extent to which the findings can be generalized is limited. Computational filtering was required because FACS-sorted repertoires could contain abundant contaminating clonotypes from the bulk population.

This clonotype was found many times. No cognate antigen has been identified for it. No qualities accompany the bases; no much larger clone lies one base away. Per the publication, the treatment or condition label means: live attenuated yellow fever vaccine strain. Two biological replicates of bulk PBMCs were collected at each blood-draw timepoint. A standard Ficoll-Paque protocol was used to isolate PBMCs from peripheral blood. RNA was extracted with TriZol from bulk PBMCs, CD4 and CD8 fractions, and dextramer-positive and dextramer-negative fractions. TCRdb records Illumina NovaSeq 6000 as the sequencer. TCR cDNA was synthesized by 5'RACE template switching, through which a universal primer site and unique molecular identifiers were introduced. Priming of cDNA synthesis was performed from both the TCR alpha and TCR beta constant segments. Library amplification used two PCR steps, and the second PCR step added sample barcodes and sequencing adapters. Sequencing of the libraries was done on either Illumina HiSeq 2500 (2x100 bp) or NovaSeq (2x150 bp). Processing in the source paper ran as follows. MIGEC was used to demultiplex reads and collapse the reads into UMI consensus sequences, and MiXCR was used for V(D)J alignment. Using edgeR on replicate PBMC samples, clonotypes were called vaccine-responding if FDR was below 0.01 and the log2 fold change was above 5 up to day 15. CD4 or CD8 identity was assigned to each bulk clonotype according to whether the clonotype was present at higher abundance in the sequenced CD4 repertoire or the sequenced CD8 repertoire. Starting from the raw public reads, TCRdb applied fastp trimming at Q25, assembled clones with MiXCR and retained in-frame beta chains. Each entry is one CDR3 protein sequence, shown with its most common DNA and genes. The V and J calls follow TCRdb's processing rather than the paper's. The sample data list 250,000 or so distinct CDR3 sequences, and roughly 4% of these were observed just once. Under 20% of the sample is in the top ten clones.

Trimmed from V: 3 bases; trimmed from J: 4 bases; junction bases lacking a gene match: 5. As encoded in the germline V gene, CDR1 is SGHTA while CDR2 is FQGNSA. CDR3 length: 14 amino acids, cysteine to phenylalanine. Just CDR3 DNA is preserved here, 42 bases in frame from base 1. The origin of this receptor is a man aged 18 to 35 who received the YFV17D yellow fever vaccine. The sequencing here drew on PBMCs, taken 15 days after the yellow fever booster vaccination. The sequence links TRBV7-2 to TRBJ2-5; TRBD2 aligns with 7 central bases. At the DNA level, the sequence is TGTGCCAGCAGCTTCGGTTGGGGGGGAGAGACCCAGTACTTC. It translates to CASSFGWGGETQYF.